This T cell receptor beta chain was sequenced during a study of shared clonotypes between healthy human individuals. Study conclusions and caveats: Clonotypes shared by all four sorted-subset donors had higher generation probabilities than non-shared clonotypes.

Details on this clone: Its antigen is as yet unknown.

Some 29,000 T cell genomes (about 0.2 ug DNA) went into each sorted-subset replicate. The protocol was immunoSEQ multiplex PCR, while the TCRdb copy is restricted to in-frame clones and leaves out a portion. The repertoire includes about 2 million clones, roughly 94% of them detected once, and 0.13% sits in the top ten. This clonotype was sampled from a man between 18 and 29 years old in good health. The sequencing sample was made of naive CD4+ T cells sorted from blood. Documented subset: CD45RA+ positively selected.

Here the CDR3 reads CASSQAIATNEKLFF. CDR3 sequence (DNA): TGTGCCAGCAGCCAAGCCATAGCAACTAATGAAAAACTGTTTTTT. This chain connects TRBV4-2 to TRBJ1-4, with D hard to call. Trimming pared 1 base from V and 0 bases from J, leaving 6 bases between. The CDR3 extends over 15 amino acids. The V gene's germline CDR1 is LGHNA and CDR2 YNFKEQ.